This TCR beta chain was sequenced in a study of T cell responses to AZD1222 COVID-19 vaccine. The length of the CDR3 is 15 residues. CDR1 and CDR2 from the germline V gene are LNHDA and SQIVND (reference sequence). Trimming took 6 bases from V and 10 from J; bases not matched to a gene: 16. The protocol was immunoSEQ multiplex PCR, while the TCRdb copy is restricted to in-frame clones and leaves out a portion. The repertoire holds under 130,000 clones, roughly 87% seen once, with roughly two fifths in the top ten. In the case of this clone: The antigen is not known.

Study-level points and caveats: Dominant CD4 TCR responses targeted spike regions 160-218 and 743-854. Baseline serology detected seropositivity in only a handful of AZD1222 recipients. Of spike-specific TCRs, nearly half reportedly target regions left unmutated in variants.

This TCR was recovered from an adult who received the AZD1222 COVID-19 vaccine. The sample in question was peripheral blood, obtained 28 days after the second AZD1222 dose. This chain links TRBV19 with TRBJ1-1; TRBD1 agrees at 8 bases. The DNA of the CDR3 is TGTGCCAGTAGAGACGTGCCAGGGGGCGAGATGAGAGCTTTCTTT. Translating it yields CASRDVPGGEMRAFF.